This T cell receptor beta chain emerged from a study of T cell repertoires in cytomegalovirus infection (dated by TCRdb to between 2017 and 2020). A note on the overall study: Peptide stimulations targeted recently identified HLA-C-restricted CMV epitopes, whose presentation resists viral immunomodulation, together with well-studied HLA-B-restricted epitopes. The HLA type of each donor mattered for the analysis, because public TCR beta signatures pointed to carriage of CMV infection along with the matching HLA type.

The sequencer was an Illumina HiSeq 1500. Using fastp trimming at Q25 and MiXCR clonotype assembly, TCRdb reanalyzed the public sequencing data and kept in-frame beta chains. Each CDR3 protein appears once, grouped with its most common genes and DNA. For this sample there are 600,000 to 700,000 distinct CDR3 sequences; roughly 33% appear just once. Of the sample, 18% falls within the top ten clones. Ends trimmed: V by 5 bases, J by 4 bases; bases unmatched to a gene: 6. Including cysteine and phenylalanine, the CDR3 has 14 amino acids. Solely the CDR3 DNA is kept, with 42 bases framed from the first base. About this clonotype: Its antigen specificity is not known. No base-level quality is on record; no much larger clone is a single base apart.

Study-level results and caveats: Cumulative frequency of public TCR beta family members discriminated carriers of CMV infection plus the relevant HLA type in this cohort and an independent roughly 320-donor cohort. The ex vivo response was dominated by HLA-C-restricted CMV-specific TCR beta clonotypes, and the single most frequent clonotype in two of eight donors was supplied by these HLA-C-restricted clonotypes.

This specimen's treatment or condition label, per the study, means: in vitro stimulation with specific CMV peptide epitopes to enrich CMV-specific T cells. The chain employs TRBV12-3 or TRBV12-4 and TRBJ2-3; the central 7 bases match TRBD2. Sequencing was performed on cultured PBMCs, taken from culture after CMV antigen stimulation. This TCR came from a human donor in good health (CMV status not recorded). Some clones in this sample may be carry-over from other donors' samples. The nucleotides read TGTGCCAGCAGTCCAGGGACTAACCCAGATACGCAGTATTTT. This is translated as CASSPGTNPDTQYF.